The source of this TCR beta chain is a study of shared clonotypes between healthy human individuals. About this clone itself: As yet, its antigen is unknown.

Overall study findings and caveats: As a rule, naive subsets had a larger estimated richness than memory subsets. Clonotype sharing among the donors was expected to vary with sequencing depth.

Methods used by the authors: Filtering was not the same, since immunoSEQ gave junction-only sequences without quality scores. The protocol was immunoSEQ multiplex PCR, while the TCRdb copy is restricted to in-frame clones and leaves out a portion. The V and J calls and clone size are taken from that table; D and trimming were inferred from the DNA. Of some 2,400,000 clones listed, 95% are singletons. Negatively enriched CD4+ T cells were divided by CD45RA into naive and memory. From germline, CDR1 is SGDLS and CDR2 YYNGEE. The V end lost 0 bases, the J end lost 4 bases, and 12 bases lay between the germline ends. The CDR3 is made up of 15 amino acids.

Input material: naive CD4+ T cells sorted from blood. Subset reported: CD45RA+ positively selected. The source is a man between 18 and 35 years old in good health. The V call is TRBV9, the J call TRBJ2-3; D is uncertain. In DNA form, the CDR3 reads TGTGCCAGCAGCGTAGATGGCATGTTCGCAGATACGCAGTATTTT. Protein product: CASSVDGMFADTQYF.